The clone carrying this TCR beta chain was seen a handful of times. Its antigen is as yet unknown. CDR1 MGHRA and CDR2 YSYEKL come from the germline V gene. The CDR3 totals 15 residues. V dropped 2 bases and J dropped 0 bases, with 10 bases sitting between them. TCRdb reanalysed the RT-PCR reads using MiXCR and keeps one entry per CDR3 protein. Among fewer than 800,000 distinct CDR3 sequences listed, less than 20% were seen once. The data were obtained in a study of response to subunit inactivated influenza vaccine. Overall study findings and caveats: It was the authors' suggestion that each seasonal influenza vaccination recruits few new T cells.

V usage is TRBV4-1 and J usage is TRBJ2-5; D gene uncertain. The TCR comes from a man between 45 and 60 years old who received an inactivated influenza vaccine. The sequenced sample was PBMCs from blood, obtained 11 to 12 days after vaccination. CDR3 in amino acids: CASSQSYTYQETQYF. The CDR3 region has the DNA TGCGCCAGCAGCCAAAGTTACACGTACCAAGAGACCCAGTACTTC.